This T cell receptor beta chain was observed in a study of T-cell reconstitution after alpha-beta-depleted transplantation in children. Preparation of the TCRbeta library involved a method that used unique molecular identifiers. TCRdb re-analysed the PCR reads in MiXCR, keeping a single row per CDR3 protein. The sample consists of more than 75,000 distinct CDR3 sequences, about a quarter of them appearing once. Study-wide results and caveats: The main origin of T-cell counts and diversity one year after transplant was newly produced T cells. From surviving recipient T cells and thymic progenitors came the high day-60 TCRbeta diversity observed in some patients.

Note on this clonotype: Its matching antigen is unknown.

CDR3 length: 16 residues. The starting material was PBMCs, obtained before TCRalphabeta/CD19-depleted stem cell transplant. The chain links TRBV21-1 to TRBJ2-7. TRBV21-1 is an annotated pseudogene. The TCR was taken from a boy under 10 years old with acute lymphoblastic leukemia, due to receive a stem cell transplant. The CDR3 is CASSKSGRLLSYEQYF. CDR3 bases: TGTGCCAGCAGCAAGTCGGGTCGACTGCTCTCCTACGAGCAGTACTTC.